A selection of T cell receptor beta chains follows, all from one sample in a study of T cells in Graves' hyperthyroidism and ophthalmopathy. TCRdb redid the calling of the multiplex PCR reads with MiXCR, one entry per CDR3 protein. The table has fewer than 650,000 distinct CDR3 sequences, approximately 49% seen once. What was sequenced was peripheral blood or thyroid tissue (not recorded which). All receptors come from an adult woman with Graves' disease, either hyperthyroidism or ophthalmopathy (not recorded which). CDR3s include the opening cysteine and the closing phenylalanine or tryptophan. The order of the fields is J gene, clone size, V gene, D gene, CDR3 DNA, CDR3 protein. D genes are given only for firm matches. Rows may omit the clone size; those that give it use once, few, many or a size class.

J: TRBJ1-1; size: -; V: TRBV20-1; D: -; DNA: TGCAGTGCTAGAGAGGACCACACTGAAGCTTTCTTT; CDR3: CSAREDHTEAFF
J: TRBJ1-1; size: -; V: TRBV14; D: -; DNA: TGTGCCAGCAGCCGAGGGCGTACTGAAGCTTTCTTT; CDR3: CASSRGRTEAFF
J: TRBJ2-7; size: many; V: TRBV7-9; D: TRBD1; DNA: TGTGCCAGCAGCTCCCGGGACAGCCCCTACGAGCAGTACTTC; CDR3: CASSSRDSPYEQYF
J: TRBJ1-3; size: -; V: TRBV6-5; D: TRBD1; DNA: TGTGCCATCAGTGACGGAGGGACAGCTGGAAACACCATATATTTT; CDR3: CAISDGGTAGNTIYF
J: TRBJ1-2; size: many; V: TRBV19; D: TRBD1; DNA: TGTGCCAGTAGTTCCAACAGGACAGGGGCTTCCTATGGCTACACCTTC; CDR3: CASSSNRTGASYGYTF
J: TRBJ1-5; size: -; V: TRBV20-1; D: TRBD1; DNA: TGCAGTGCTAGAGGGACAGGGTATGCGACCCAGCATTTT; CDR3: CSARGTGYATQHF
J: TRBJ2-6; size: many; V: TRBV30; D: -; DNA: TGTGCCTCTTCAAACCCGAGACAGGCTGGGGCCAACGTCCTGACTTTC; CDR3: CASSNPRQAGANVLTF
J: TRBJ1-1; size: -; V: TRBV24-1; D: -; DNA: TGTGCCACCAGTGCCCAAACAGGCACTGAAGCTTTCTTT; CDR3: CATSAQTGTEAFF
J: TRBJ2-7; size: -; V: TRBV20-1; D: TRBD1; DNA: TGCAGTGCTAGAGGTCCTACAGGGGGCATTGGGACACGGGTGCAGTACTTC; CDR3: CSARGPTGGIGTRVQYF
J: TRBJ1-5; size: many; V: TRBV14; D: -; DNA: TGTGCCAGCAGCCAAGAAGGCACCCGGACGGGGCCCCAGCATTTT; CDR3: CASSQEGTRTGPQHF
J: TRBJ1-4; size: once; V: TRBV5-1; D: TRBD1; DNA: TGCGCCAGCAGCTGGAGGGGGCCGGACACTGAAGCAACTAATGAAAAACTGTTTTTT; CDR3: CASSWRGPDTEATNEKLFF
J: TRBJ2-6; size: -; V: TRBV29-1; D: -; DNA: TGCAGCGTTCAGGGCTCTGGGGCCAACGTCCTGACTTTC; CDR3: CSVQGSGANVLTF
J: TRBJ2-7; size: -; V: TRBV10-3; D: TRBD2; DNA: TGTGCCCAGACCCCGCTAGCGGGAGTGGTTCGCGAGCAGTACTTC; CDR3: CAQTPLAGVVREQYF